This entry describes one T cell receptor (beta chain). Authors' methods: By means of reference gene primer amplification, nucleated cell counts were estimated. Profiled with immunoSEQ multiplex PCR; TCRdb holds only in-frame clones, not every one. V, J and clone size are taken as reported in that table, and D and trimming were inferred from the DNA itself. Among 100,000 to 110,000 clones listed, 80% to 90% were seen once. The entry originates in a study of blood T cell repertoires in COVID-19. Study as a whole: Acute-phase and convalescent COVID-19 samples originated in the United States, Italy and Spain. In each case, the material was cDNA or gDNA derived from T cells, B-cell-depleted T cells, or PBMCs.

Germline CDR1 reads MDHEN; CDR2 reads SYDVKM. With 2 bases clipped from V and 2 bases from J, the junction kept 3 bases outside the gene matches. This CDR3 is 15 amino acids long. The material sequenced was peripheral blood. The clonotype comes from a human donor in a cohort sampled during active COVID-19. The J gene is TRBJ2-5, the V gene TRBV28; 9 bases are a match to TRBD1. As DNA, the CDR3 is TGTGCCAGCAGTTTACGGGACAGGGTGCAAGAGACCCAGTACTTC. As protein: CASSLRDRVQETQYF.